These 11 T cell receptor beta chains were sequenced from one sample in a study of metastatic and nonmetastatic thyroid tumors. Not a single patient had been given any form of treatment at any point before undergoing thyroid surgery. TCRdb used MiXCR to call clones anew from the PCR reads. The sample has under 100,000 clones; less than 10% are singletons. Sequencing used blood. Every receptor here comes from a female donor with papillary thyroid cancer or a benign thyroid nodule (not recorded which). Some clones in this sample may be carry-over from other donors' samples.

This clone was counted at least ten times. The chain combines TRBV6-2 or TRBV6-3 with TRBJ2-3; 7 bases align to TRBD1. J lost 2 bases, V lost 8 bases, and 7 bases had no gene match. The length of the CDR3 is 14 residues. Germline V gene data show CDR1 as MNHEY and CDR2 as SVGEGT. The CDR3 here is CASRRQGATDTQYF. The CDR3 bases are TGTGCCAGCCGAAGACAGGGCGCCACAGATACGCAGTATTTT.

Only a few counts were recorded for this clone. The chain joins TRBV10-1 to TRBJ1-4; no firm D call. This CDR3 comprises 13 residues. Germline V lookup: CDR1 WNHNN, CDR2 SYGVQD (reference sequence). V dropped 7 bases and J dropped 8 bases, with 14 bases sitting between them. The CDR3 spells CASTGPPLEKLFF. CDR3 nucleotides: TGCGCCAGCACCGGGCCCCCATTGGAAAAACTGTTTTTT.

This clone was seen at least ten times. This rearrangement joins TRBV6-5 to TRBJ1-2; 7 nucleotides match TRBD1. V shed 2 bases, J shed 4 bases, and the junction held 7 bases outside the gene matches. CDR3 length: 15 amino acids. Per germline, CDR1 MNHEY and CDR2 SVGAGI. The CDR3: CASSYLGQEIYGYTF. The CDR3 coding sequence is TGTGCCAGCAGTTACCTCGGACAGGAAATCTATGGCTACACCTTC.

In regard to this clone: This clone may be a read error of a much larger clone one base away. The chain couples TRBV6-6 to TRBJ2-7; D assignment may be TRBD1 or TRBD2 (5 bases each). Germline assignment: CDR1 MNHNY and CDR2 SVGAGI (reference sequence). This CDR3 has 15 residues. V lost 1 base, J lost 2 bases, and 12 bases lay in between. The CDR3 loop reads CASSYWGTGPYEQYF. Here the CDR3 DNA reads TGTGCCAGCAGTTACTGGGGGACGGGGCCCTACGAGCAGTACTTC.

This clone has more than one count but fewer than ten. A much larger clone lies a single base off, so this may be a read error. The genes are TRBV7-3 and TRBJ2-2; weak D call: TRBD2 (6 bases). Trimming took off 7 bases at V and 1 base at J, with 13 bases between the two ends. The germline CDR1 and CDR2 sequences are SGHTA and FQGTGA. The CDR3 sequence is 15 residues long. The CDR3 DNA is TGTGCCAGCATCCCGAAGGGAGGGAACACCGGGGAGCTGTTTTTT. Residues: CASIPKGGNTGELFF.

Ten or more counts support this clone. V usage is TRBV6-1 and J usage is TRBJ2-7; TRBD1 matches 7 bases. Germline V gives CDR1 MNHNS, CDR2 SASEGT. V was clipped by 6 bases and J by 2 bases; unmatched bases: 10. The CDR3 length is 15 residues. The CDR3, as DNA: TGTGCCAGCAGAGGTAACAGGGGTTCAGCCTACGAGCAGTACTTC. This gives the protein CASRGNRGSAYEQYF.

This clone was detected ten times or more. The CDR3 DNA reads as TGCAGCGTTGACAATTGGGGGGCGCAGACCTATGGCTACACCTTC. Translation: CSVDNWGAQTYGYTF. J is TRBJ1-2 and V is TRBV29-1; maybe TRBD1 (6 bases). The V gene's germline CDR1 is SQVTM and CDR2 ANQGSEA. Trimming removed 3 bases at V and 4 bases at J, with 18 bases between. This CDR3 is 15 amino acids long.

The table lists this clone with many counts. The chain employs TRBV6-1 and TRBJ1-5, with 7 bases identical to TRBD1. After removal of 1 base from V and 3 bases from J, the junction contained 3 bases not matched to a gene. Per the germline V gene, CDR1 is MNHNS and CDR2 is SASEGT. The CDR3 extends over 15 amino acids. CDR3 amino acids: CASSEGTGNNQPQHF. The CDR3 nucleotides are TGTGCCAGCAGTGAAGGGACAGGCAACAATCAGCCCCAGCATTTT.

In the case of this clone: One end of the junction is discordant with germline, which a read error may explain. The gene calls are TRBV5-1 and TRBJ1-1; no clear D. Germline CDR1 reads SGHRS; CDR2 reads YFSETQ. This CDR3 is 15 amino acids long. CDR3 DNA sequence: TGCGCCAGCAGCTTGGCCGTGGTCTGGAACACTGAATCTTTCTTT. This sequence encodes CASSLAVVWNTESFF.

The table lists this clone with a few counts. A much larger clone is a single base away; this may be a read error. The V call is TRBV24-1, the J call TRBJ2-3, with D possibly TRBD1 on 5 matching bases. This CDR3 comprises 12 residues. Germline CDR1 and CDR2: KGHDR and SFDVKD. Here the CDR3 reads CATSERGDTQCF. DNA for the CDR3: TGTGCCACCAGTGAAAGGGGTGATACGCAGTGTTTT.

This clone was counted many times. The CDR3 loop reads CASSLARWGADIQYF. In nucleotides, the CDR3 is TGTGCCAGCAGCTTAGCGCGGTGGGGGGCGGACATTCAGTACTTC. The chain links TRBV7-8 to TRBJ2-4; D is tentatively TRBD1 or TRBD2 (6 bases each). CDR3 length: 15 residues. Germline lookup yields CDR1 SGHVS and CDR2 FQNEAQ. V lost 0 bases and J 8 bases, leaving 14 bases between the germline ends.